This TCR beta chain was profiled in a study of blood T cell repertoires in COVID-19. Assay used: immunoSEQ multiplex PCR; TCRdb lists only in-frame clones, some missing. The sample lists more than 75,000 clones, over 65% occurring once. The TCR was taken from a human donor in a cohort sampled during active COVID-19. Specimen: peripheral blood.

The CDR3 reads CASSLALSGYEQYF. The CDR3 DNA reads as TGTGCCAGCAGTTTAGCCCTCTCAGGCTACGAGCAGTACTTC. The chain links TRBV27 to TRBJ2-7; D is uncertain. The V gene's germline CDR1 is MNHEY and CDR2 SMNVEV (reference sequence). Trimming removed 2 bases at V and 3 bases at J, with 11 bases between. CDR3 length equals 14 residues.